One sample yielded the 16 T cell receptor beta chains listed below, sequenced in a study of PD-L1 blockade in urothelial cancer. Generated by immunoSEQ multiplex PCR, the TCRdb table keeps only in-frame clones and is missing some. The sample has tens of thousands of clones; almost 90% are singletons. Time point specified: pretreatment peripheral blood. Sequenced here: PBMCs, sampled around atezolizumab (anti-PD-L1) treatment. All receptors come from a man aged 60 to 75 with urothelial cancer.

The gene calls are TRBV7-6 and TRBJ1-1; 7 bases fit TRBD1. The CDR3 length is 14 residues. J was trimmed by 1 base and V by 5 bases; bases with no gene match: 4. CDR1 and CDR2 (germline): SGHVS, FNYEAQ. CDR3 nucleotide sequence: TGTGCCAGCAGCCCCCCAGGGGGGAACACTGAAGCTTTCTTT. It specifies CASSPPGGNTEAFF.

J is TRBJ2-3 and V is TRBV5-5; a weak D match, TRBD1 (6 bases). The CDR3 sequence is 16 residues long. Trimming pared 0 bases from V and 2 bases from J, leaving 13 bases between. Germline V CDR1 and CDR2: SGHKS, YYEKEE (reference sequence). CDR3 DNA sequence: TGTGCCAGCAGCTTGGTCAGGGGCTCTAACACAGATACGCAGTATTTT. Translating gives CASSLVRGSNTDTQYF.

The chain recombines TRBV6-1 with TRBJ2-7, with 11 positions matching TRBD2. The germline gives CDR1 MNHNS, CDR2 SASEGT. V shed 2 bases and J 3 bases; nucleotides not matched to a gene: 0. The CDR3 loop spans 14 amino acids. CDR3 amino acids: CASSETSGSYEQYF. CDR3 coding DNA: TGTGCCAGCAGTGAAACTAGCGGGAGCTACGAGCAGTACTTC.

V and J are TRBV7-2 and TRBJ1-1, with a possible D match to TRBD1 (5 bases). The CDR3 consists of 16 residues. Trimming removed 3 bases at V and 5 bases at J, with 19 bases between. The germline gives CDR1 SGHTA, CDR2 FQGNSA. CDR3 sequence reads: CASSLAPRGAGTEAFF. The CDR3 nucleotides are TGTGCCAGCAGCTTGGCTCCTAGGGGCGCGGGGACTGAAGCTTTCTTT.

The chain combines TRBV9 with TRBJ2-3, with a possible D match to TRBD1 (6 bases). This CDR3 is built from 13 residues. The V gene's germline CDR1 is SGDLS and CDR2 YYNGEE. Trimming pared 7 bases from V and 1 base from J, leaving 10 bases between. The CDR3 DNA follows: TGTGCCAGCTCCAGGGGCGGCACAGATACGCAGTATTTT. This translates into CASSRGGTDTQYF.

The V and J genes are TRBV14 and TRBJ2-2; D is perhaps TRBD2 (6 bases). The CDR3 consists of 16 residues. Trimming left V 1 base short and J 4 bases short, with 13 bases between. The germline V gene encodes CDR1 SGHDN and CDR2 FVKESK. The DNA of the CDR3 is TGTGCCAGCAGCCAAGTCCCTAGCGCGCCCACCGGGGAGCTGTTTTTT. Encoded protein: CASSQVPSAPTGELFF.

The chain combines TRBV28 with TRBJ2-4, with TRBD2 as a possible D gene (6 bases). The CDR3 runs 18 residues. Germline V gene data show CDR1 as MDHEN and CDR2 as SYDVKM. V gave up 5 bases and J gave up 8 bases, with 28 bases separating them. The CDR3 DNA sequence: TGTGCCAGCAGTCCGCACATGGGGGTGATGGAGGGTGGCGACATTCAGTACTTC. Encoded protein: CASSPHMGVMEGGDIQYF.

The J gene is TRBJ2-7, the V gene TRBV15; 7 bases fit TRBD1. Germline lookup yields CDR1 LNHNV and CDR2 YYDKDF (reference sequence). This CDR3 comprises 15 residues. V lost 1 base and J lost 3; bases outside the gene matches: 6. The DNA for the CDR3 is TGTGCCACCAGCAGAGGACAGGGTAATCTCTACGAGCAGTACTTC. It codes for CATSRGQGNLYEQYF.

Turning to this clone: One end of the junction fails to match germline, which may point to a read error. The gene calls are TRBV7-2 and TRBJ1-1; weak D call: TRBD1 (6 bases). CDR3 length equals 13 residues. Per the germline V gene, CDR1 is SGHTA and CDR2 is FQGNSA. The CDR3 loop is CASSFDNWDTAVF. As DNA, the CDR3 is TGTGCCAGCAGCTTCGATAACTGGGACACGGCGGTCTTT.

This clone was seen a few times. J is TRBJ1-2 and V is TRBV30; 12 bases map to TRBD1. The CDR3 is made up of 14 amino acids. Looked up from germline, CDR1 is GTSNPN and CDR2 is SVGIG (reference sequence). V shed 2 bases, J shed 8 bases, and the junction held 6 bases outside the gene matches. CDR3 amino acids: CAWSQGQGAVGYTF. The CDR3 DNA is TGTGCCTGGAGTCAGGGACAGGGGGCAGTAGGCTACACCTTC.

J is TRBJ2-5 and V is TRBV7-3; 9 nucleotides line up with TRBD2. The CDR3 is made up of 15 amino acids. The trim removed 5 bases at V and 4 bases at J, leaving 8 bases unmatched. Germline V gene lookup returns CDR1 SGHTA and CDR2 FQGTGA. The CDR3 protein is CASSLGGLAGETQYF. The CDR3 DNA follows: TGTGCCAGCAGCCTCGGGGGACTAGCTGGAGAGACCCAGTACTTC.

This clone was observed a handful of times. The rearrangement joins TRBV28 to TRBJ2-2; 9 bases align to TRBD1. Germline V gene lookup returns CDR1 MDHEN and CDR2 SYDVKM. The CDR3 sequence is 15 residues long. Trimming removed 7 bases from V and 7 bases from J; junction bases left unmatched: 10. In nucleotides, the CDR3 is TGTGCCAGCAACGACCGGGACAGGGCGGTCGGGGAGCTGTTTTTT. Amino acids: CASNDRDRAVGELFF.

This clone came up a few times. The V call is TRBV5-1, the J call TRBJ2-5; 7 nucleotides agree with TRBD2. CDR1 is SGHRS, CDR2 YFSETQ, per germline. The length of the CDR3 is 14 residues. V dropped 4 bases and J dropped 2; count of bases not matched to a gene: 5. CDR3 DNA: TGCGCCAGCAGCATCGCGGGGGTACAAGAGACCCAGTACTTC. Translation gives CASSIAGVQETQYF.

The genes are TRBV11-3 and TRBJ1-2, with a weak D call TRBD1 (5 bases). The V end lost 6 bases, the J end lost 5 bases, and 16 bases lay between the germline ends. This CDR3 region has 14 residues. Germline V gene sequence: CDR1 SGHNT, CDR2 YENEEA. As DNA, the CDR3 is TGTGCCAGCAGGGAGATGGGGGGTTTGTATGGCTACACCTTC. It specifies CASREMGGLYGYTF.

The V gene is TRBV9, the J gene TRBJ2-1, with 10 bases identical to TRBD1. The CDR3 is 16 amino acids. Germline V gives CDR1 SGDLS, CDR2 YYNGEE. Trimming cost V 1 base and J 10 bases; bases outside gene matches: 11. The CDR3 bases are TGTGCCAGCAGCGTATGGGACTATGCGGACAGGGGGGAGCAGTTCTTC. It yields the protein CASSVWDYADRGEQFF.

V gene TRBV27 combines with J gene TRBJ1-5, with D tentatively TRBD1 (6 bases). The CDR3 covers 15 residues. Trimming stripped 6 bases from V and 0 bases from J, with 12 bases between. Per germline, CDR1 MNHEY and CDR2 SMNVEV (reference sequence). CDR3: CASRRTAHSNQPQHF. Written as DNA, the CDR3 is TGTGCCAGCAGAAGGACAGCCCATAGCAATCAGCCCCAGCATTTT.